This T cell receptor beta chain derives from a study of OX40 agonist ivuxolimab in advanced cancers. At the level of the study: Around 40% of patients had received prior checkpoint inhibitor therapy.

Profiling relied on immunoSEQ multiplex PCR, and the TCRdb table lists in-frame clones only, not all of them. The sample lists about 49,000 clones; 85% were seen once. The study sampled blood at baseline, cycle 4 day 1, and cycle 7 day 1. Study conclusions and caveats: By week 6 at 0.1 to 3.0 mg/kg, blood CD4+ and CD8+ T cells had expanded clonally.

CDR1 is SGHTA and CDR2 is FQGNSA in the germline V gene. The CDR3 has 16 residues. With 1 base removed from V and 0 bases from J, the gap between germline ends came to 7 bases. This clone was found once. Its cognate antigen is unknown. The chain joins TRBV7-2 to TRBJ2-6; D unclear. The sequence derives from an adult with an advanced solid tumor such as melanoma, head and neck, liver or kidney cancer. The material sequenced was CD4+ or CD8+ T cells sorted from blood, taken in a trial of the OX40 agonist ivuxolimab. Here the CDR3 reads CASSLGGHSGANVLTF. The CDR3 DNA follows: TGTGCCAGCAGCTTAGGGGGTCACTCTGGGGCCAACGTCCTGACTTTC.